This T cell receptor (beta chain) was captured by sequencing in a study of response to subunit inactivated influenza vaccine. On this clonotype: The antigen is undetermined.

There are 16 residues in the CDR3. V dropped 4 bases and J dropped 0 bases, with 14 bases sitting between them. Germline loops: CDR1 LNHDA, CDR2 SQIVND (reference sequence). General study points: It was the authors' suggestion that each seasonal influenza vaccination recruits few new T cells.

TCRdb re-called the RT-PCR reads with MiXCR, one entry per CDR3 protein. The repertoire holds some 500,000 distinct CDR3 sequences, over 25% seen once, with about 1.9% in the top ten. The specimen comprised CD4+ T cells sorted from PBMCs, sampled 5 to 6 days after vaccination. The receptor was isolated from a man between 45 and 60 years old who received an inactivated influenza vaccine. The genes are TRBV19 and TRBJ2-3, with no clear D. The CDR3 spells CASSREGGTSTDTQYF. In DNA form, the CDR3 reads TGTGCCAGTAGTAGGGAAGGCGGAACTAGCACAGATACGCAGTATTTT.